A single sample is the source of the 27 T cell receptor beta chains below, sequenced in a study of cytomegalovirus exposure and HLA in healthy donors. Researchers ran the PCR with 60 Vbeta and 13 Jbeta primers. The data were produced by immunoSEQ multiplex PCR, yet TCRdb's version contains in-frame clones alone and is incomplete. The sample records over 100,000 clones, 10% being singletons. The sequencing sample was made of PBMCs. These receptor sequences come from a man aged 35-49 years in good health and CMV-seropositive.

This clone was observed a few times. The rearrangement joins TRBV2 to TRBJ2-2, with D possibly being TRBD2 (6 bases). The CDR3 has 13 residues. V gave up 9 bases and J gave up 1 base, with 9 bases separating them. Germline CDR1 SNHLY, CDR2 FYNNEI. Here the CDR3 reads CASLRENTGELFF. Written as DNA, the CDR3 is TGTGCCAGTCTGCGGGAGAACACCGGGGAGCTGTTTTTT.

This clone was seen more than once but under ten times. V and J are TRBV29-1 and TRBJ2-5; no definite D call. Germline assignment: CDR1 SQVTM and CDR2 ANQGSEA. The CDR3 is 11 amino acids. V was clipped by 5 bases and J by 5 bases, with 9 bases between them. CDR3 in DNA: TGCAGCGTTTCATTGGAGGAGACCCAGTACTTC. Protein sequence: CSVSLEETQYF.

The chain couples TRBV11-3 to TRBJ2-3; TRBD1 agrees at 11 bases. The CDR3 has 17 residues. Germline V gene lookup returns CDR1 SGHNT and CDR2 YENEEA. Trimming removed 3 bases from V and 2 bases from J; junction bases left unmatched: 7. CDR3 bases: TGTGCCAGCAGCTTCGGGACAGGGGGTAGGCCCACAGATACGCAGTATTTT. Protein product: CASSFGTGGRPTDTQYF.

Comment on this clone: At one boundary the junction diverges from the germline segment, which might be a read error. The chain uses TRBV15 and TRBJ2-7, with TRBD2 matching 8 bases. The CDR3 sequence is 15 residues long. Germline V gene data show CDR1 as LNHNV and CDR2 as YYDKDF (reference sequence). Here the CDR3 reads CATSRGTSGSHEQYF. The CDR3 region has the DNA TGTGCCACCAGCAGAGGAACTAGCGGCTCCCACGAGCAGTACTTC.

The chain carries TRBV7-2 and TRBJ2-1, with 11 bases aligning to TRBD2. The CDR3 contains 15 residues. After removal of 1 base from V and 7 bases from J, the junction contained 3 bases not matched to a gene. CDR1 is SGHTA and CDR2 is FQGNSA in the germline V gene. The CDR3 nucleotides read TGTGCCAGCAGCTTAGAGGCTAGCGGGAGGAATGAGCAGTTCTTC. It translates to CASSLEASGRNEQFF.

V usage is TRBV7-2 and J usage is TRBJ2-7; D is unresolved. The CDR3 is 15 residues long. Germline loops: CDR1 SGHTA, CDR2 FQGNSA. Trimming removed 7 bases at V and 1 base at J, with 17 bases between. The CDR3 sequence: CASTLSAGQSYEQYF. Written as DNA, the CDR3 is TGTGCCAGCACTCTATCGGCAGGCCAATCCTACGAGCAGTACTTC.

The CDR3 region has the DNA TGTGCCAGCAGCAGAGGACGAGGGACAGATACGCAGTATTTT. Protein sequence: CASSRGRGTDTQYF. The rearrangement links TRBV11-3 to TRBJ2-3; the D gene is possibly TRBD2 (5 bases). CDR3 length: 14 residues. CDR1 is SGHNT and CDR2 is YENEEA in the germline V gene. V was pared by 5 bases and J by 3 bases, with 12 bases between.

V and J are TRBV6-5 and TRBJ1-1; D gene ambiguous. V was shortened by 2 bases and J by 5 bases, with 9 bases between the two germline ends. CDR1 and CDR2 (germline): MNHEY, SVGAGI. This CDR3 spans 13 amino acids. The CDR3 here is CASSYGGRTEAFF. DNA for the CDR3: TGTGCCAGCAGTTACGGCGGTAGGACTGAAGCTTTCTTT.

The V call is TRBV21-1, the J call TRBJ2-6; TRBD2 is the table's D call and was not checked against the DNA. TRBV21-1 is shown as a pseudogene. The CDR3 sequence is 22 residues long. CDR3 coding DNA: TGTGCCAGCAGCAAAGGCATCGGGACTAGCGGGAGAATGAACTCTGGGGCCAACGTCCTGACTTTC. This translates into CASSKGIGTSGRMNSGANVLTF.

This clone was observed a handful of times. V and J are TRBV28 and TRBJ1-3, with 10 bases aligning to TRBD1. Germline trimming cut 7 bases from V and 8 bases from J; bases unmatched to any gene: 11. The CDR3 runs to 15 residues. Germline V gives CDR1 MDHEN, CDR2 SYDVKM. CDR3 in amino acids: CASNAPDRGLDTIYF. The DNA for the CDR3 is TGTGCCAGCAATGCCCCGGACAGGGGGTTGGACACCATATATTTT.

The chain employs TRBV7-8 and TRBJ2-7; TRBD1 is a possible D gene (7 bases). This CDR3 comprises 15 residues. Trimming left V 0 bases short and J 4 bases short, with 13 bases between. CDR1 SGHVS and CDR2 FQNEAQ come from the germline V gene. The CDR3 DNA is TGTGCCAGCAGCTTAGCGCGGGACAGCCGATACGAGCAGTACTTC. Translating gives CASSLARDSRYEQYF.

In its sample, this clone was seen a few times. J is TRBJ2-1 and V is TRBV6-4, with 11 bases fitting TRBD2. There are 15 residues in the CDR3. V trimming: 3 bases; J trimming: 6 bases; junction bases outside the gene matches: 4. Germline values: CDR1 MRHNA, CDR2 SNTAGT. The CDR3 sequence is CASSELAGDANEQFF. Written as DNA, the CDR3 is TGTGCCAGCAGTGAACTAGCGGGAGATGCCAATGAGCAGTTCTTC.

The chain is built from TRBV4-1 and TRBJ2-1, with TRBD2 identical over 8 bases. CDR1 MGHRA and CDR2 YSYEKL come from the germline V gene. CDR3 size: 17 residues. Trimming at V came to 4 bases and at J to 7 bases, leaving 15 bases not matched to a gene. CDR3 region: CASSRERPGGPQNEQFF. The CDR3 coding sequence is TGCGCCAGCAGCCGCGAACGGCCGGGAGGGCCCCAAAATGAGCAGTTCTTC.

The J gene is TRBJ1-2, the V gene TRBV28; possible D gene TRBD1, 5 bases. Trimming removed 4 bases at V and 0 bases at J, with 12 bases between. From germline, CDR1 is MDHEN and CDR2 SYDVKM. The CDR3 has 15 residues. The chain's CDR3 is CASSSGEPANYGYTF. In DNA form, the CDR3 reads TGTGCCAGCAGTTCGGGGGAACCAGCTAACTATGGCTACACCTTC.

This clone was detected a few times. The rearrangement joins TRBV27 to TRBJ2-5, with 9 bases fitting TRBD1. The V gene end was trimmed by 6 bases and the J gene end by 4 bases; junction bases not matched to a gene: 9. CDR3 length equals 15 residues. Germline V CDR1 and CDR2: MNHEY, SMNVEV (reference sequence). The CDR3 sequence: CASRYGTGHSETQYF. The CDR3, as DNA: TGTGCCAGCAGATATGGGACAGGGCATTCAGAGACCCAGTACTTC.

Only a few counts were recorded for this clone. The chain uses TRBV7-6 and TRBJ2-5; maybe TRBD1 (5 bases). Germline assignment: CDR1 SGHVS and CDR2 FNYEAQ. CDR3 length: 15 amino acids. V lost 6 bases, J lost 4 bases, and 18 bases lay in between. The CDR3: CASSLEGAPPETQYF. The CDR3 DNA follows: TGTGCCAGCAGTCTTGAAGGGGCGCCCCCAGAGACCCAGTACTTC.

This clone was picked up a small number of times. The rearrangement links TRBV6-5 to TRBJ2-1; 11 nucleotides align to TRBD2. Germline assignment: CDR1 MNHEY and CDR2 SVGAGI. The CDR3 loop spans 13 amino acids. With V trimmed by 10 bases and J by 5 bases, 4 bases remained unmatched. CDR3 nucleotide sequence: TGTGCCACCGGGACTAGCGGAAACAATGAGCAGTTCTTC. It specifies CATGTSGNNEQFF.

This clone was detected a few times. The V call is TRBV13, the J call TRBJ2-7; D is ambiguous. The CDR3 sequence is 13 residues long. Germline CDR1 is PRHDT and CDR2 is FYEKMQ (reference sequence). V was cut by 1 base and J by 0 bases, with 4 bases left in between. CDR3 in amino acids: CASSLDTSYEQYF. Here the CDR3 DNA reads TGTGCCAGCAGCTTAGACACCTCCTACGAGCAGTACTTC.

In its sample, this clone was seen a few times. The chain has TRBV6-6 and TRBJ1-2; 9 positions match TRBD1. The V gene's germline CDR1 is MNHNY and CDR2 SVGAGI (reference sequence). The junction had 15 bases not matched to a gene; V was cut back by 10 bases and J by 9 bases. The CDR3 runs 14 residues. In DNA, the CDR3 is TGTGCCATCAAATCGTTTGGGACAGGGTCAAGCTACACCTTC. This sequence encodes CAIKSFGTGSSYTF.

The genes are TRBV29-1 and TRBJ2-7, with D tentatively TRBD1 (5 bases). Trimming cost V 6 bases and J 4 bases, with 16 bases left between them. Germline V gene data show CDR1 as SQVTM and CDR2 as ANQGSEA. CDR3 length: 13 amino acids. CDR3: CSVTTIQGYEQYF. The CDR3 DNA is TGCAGCGTGACCACAATCCAGGGATACGAGCAGTACTTC.

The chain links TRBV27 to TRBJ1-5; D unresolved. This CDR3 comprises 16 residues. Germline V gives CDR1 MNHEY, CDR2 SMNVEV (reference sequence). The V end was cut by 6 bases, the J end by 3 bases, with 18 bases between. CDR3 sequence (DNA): TGTGCCAGCAGATCAGGCATGGGTTTGGTCAATCAGCCCCAGCATTTT. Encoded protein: CASRSGMGLVNQPQHF.

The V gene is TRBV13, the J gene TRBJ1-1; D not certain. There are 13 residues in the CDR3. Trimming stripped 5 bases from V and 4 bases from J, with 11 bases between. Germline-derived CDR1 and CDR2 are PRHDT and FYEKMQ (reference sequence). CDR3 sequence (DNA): TGTGCCAGCAGCCCCGGGGTGGGCACTGAAGCTTTCTTT. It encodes CASSPGVGTEAFF.

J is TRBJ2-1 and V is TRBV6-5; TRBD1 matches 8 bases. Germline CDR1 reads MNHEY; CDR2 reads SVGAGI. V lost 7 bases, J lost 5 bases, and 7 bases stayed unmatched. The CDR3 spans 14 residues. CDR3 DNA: TGTGCCAGCACCCCCGGGACAGGAGACAATGAGCAGTTCTTC. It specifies CASTPGTGDNEQFF.

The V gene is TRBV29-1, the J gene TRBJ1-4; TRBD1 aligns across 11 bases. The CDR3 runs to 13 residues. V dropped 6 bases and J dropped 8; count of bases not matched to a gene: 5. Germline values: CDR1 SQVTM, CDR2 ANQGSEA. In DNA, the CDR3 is TGCAGCGTGGCCGGGACAGGGGGAGAAAAACTGTTTTTT. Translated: CSVAGTGGEKLFF.

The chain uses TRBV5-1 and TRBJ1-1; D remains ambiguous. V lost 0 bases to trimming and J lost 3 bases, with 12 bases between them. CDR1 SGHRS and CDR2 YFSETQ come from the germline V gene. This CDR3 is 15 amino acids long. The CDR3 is CASSLAGNRDTEAFF. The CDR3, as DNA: TGCGCCAGCAGCTTGGCCGGCAACCGGGACACTGAAGCTTTCTTT.

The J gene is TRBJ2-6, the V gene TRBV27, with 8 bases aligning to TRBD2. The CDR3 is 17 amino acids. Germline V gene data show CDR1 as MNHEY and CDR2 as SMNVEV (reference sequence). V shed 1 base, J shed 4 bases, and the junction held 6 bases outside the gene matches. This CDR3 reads CASSLYLGRAGANVLTF. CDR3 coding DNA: TGTGCCAGCAGTTTATATCTCGGGAGGGCCGGGGCCAACGTCCTGACTTTC.

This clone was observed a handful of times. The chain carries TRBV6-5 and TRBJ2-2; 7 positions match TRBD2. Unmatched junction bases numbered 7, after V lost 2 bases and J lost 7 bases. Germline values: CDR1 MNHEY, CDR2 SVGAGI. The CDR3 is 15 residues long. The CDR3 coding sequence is TGTGCCAGCAGTTACGGCGGGAGCTTTGGCGGGGAGCTGTTTTTT. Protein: CASSYGGSFGGELFF.